Presented here are 23 T cell receptor beta chains from one specimen sequenced in a study of beta chain features in type 1 diabetes. Expressed TCRB transcripts were sequenced because the isolated RNA had all been reverse transcribed beforehand. Assay used: immunoSEQ multiplex PCR; TCRdb lists only in-frame clones, some missing. The table includes around 500,000 clones, 10% to 12% detected once. Sample: naive CD4+ T cells from blood. These receptors all come from a woman between 18 and 30 years old in good health.

The chain has TRBV10-3 and TRBJ2-2, with D unresolved. CDR1 and CDR2 (germline): ENHRY, SYGVKD. The ends were cut back, 8 bases at V and 1 base at J, with 11 bases in the middle. CDR3 size: 14 residues. CDR3 region: CAIGEGLNTGELFF. The CDR3 nucleotides are TGTGCCATCGGGGAAGGCCTGAACACCGGGGAGCTGTTTTTT.

The chain couples TRBV7-2 to TRBJ1-1; D is perhaps TRBD1 (6 bases). Trimming took off 1 base at V and 2 bases at J, with 8 bases between the two ends. Germline V CDR1 and CDR2: SGHTA, FQGNSA. This CDR3 region has 14 residues. The CDR3 reads CASSLGTANTEAFF. In DNA, the CDR3 is TGTGCCAGCAGCTTAGGGACAGCAAACACTGAAGCTTTCTTT. Drawing the rest from reference TRBV7-2 and TRBJ1-1, the complete variable domain is GAGVSQSPSNKVTEKGKDVELRCDPISGHTALYWYRQSLGQGLEFLIYFQGNSAPDKSGLPSDRFSAERTGGSVSTLTIQRTQQEDSAVYLCASSLGTANTEAFFGQGTRLTVV.

This clone occurred a few times. This sequence joins TRBV28 and TRBJ1-6; maybe TRBD1 (5 bases). The V gene's germline CDR1 is MDHEN and CDR2 SYDVKM. Trimming removed 3 bases at V and 9 bases at J, with 18 bases between. The CDR3 sequence is 16 residues long. The CDR3 region has the DNA TGTGCCAGCAGTTTCGGTGGGGGACCGGTGCGTTCACCCCTCCACTTT. Its translation: CASSFGGGPVRSPLHF.

The gene calls are TRBV4-1 and TRBJ2-3; 7 positions agree with TRBD1. V dropped 1 base and J dropped 6; count of bases not matched to a gene: 13. CDR3 length: 17 residues. CDR1 and CDR2 from the germline V gene are MGHRA and YSYEKL. CDR3 residues: CASSQGRITGVGDTQYF. The CDR3 bases are TGCGCCAGCAGCCAAGGAAGGATAACAGGGGTCGGGGATACGCAGTATTTT.

This sequence joins TRBV4-1 and TRBJ2-5; D gene ambiguous. V lost 1 base to trimming and J lost 5 bases, with 14 bases between them. Germline-derived CDR1 and CDR2 are MGHRA and YSYEKL. CDR3 length equals 15 residues. The CDR3 nucleotides are TGCGCCAGCAGCCAAGGAAAAGAATCCTGGGAGACCCAGTACTTC. Its protein product is CASSQGKESWETQYF.

This clone was detected a few times. This chain joins TRBV13 and TRBJ2-2, with 13 bases lining up with TRBD2. Germline loops: CDR1 PRHDT, CDR2 FYEKMQ (reference sequence). There are 17 residues in the CDR3. Trimming cost V 1 base and J 7 bases; bases outside gene matches: 6. The CDR3 sequence: CASSLDPGLAGIGELFF. CDR3 DNA: TGTGCCAGCAGCTTAGATCCGGGACTAGCGGGAATCGGGGAGCTGTTTTTT. Supplemented by reference TRBV13 and TRBJ2-2, the full variable domain reads AAGVIQSPRHLIKEKRETATLKCYPIPRHDTVYWYQQGPGQDPQFLISFYEKMQSDKGSIPDRFSAQQFSDYHSELNMSSLELGDSALYFCASSLDPGLAGIGELFFGEGSRLTVL.

This clone was counted a few times. The chain links TRBV9 to TRBJ2-1, with TRBD2 as a possible D gene (6 bases). Germline V CDR1 and CDR2: SGDLS, YYNGEE. CDR3 length: 15 amino acids. V gave up 4 bases and J gave up 9 bases, with 20 bases separating them. CDR3 residues: CASSSHPSRDGEQFF. In DNA form, the CDR3 reads TGTGCCAGCAGCTCTCACCCCTCGCGGGACGGTGAGCAGTTCTTC.

The V and J genes are TRBV7-7 and TRBJ2-5; D is possibly TRBD2 (6 bases). V was clipped by 6 bases and J by 5 bases, with 16 bases between them. Germline loops: CDR1 SSHAT, CDR2 FNYEAQ (reference sequence). CDR3 length: 14 residues. The CDR3 DNA is TGTGCCAGCAGTAACCGCGTGGGGGGTGAGACCCAGTACTTC. It translates to CASSNRVGGETQYF.

This sequence joins TRBV27 and TRBJ2-1, with 7 bases lining up with TRBD2. The CDR3 spans 16 residues. CDR1 and CDR2 (germline): MNHEY, SMNVEV (reference sequence). The V gene end was trimmed by 1 base and the J gene end by 4 bases; junction bases not matched to a gene: 7. CDR3 protein: CASSLFPPAGYNEQFF. The CDR3 DNA reads as TGTGCCAGCAGTTTATTCCCCCCAGCGGGGTACAATGAGCAGTTCTTC.

This clone turned up a few times. This chain connects TRBV5-1 to TRBJ2-7, with D perhaps TRBD1 (5 bases). Germline CDR1 reads SGHRS; CDR2 reads YFSETQ. The CDR3 spans 14 residues. The germline V and J ends were trimmed by 4 bases and 3 bases, with 14 bases remaining between them. DNA of the CDR3: TGCGCCAGCAGCCCCGAAGGCGGACACTACGAGCAGTACTTC. Translated: CASSPEGGHYEQYF. Based on the CDR3 plus reference TRBV5-1 and TRBJ2-7, the full variable domain is KAGVTQTPRYLIKTRGQQVTLSCSPISGHRSVSWYQQTPGQGLQFLFEYFSETQRNKGNFPGRFSGRQFSNSRSEMNVSTLELGDSALYLCASSPEGGHYEQYFGPGTRLTVT.

In this sample, this clone turned up a few times. The sample carries other DNA sequences with the same CDR3. The chain carries TRBV29-1 and TRBJ2-1; 7 bases are a match to TRBD2. The CDR3 is made up of 11 amino acids. V gave up 7 bases and J gave up 8 bases; unmatched junction bases: 5. Per the germline V gene, CDR1 is SQVTM and CDR2 is ANQGSEA. The CDR3 here is CSGQGGDEQFF. In DNA form, the CDR3 reads TGCAGCGGTCAGGGAGGGGATGAGCAGTTCTTC.

This chain joins TRBV14 and TRBJ1-1, with D possibly TRBD1 on 5 matching bases. The germline gives CDR1 SGHDN, CDR2 FVKESK. The ends were cut back, 4 bases at V and 6 bases at J, with 12 bases in the middle. The CDR3 is 13 residues long. The CDR3 DNA follows: TGTGCCAGCAGCCGCAGGGCTGGCGCTGAAGCTTTCTTT. Its protein product is CASSRRAGAEAFF.

This clone was seen a handful of times. The CDR3 DNA sequence: TGCAGCGTTTTTGACGGAGACTATGGCTACACCTTC. Translation: CSVFDGDYGYTF. This sequence joins TRBV29-1 and TRBJ1-2; unclear D gene. There are 12 residues in the CDR3. Germline values: CDR1 SQVTM, CDR2 ANQGSEA. Trimming took off 5 bases at V and 3 bases at J, with 10 bases between the two ends. The full variable domain, its missing parts supplied by reference TRBV29-1 and TRBJ1-2, is SAVISQKPSRDICQRGTSLTIQCQVDSQVTMMFWYRQQPGQSLTLIATANQGSEATYESGFVIDKFPISRPNLTFSTLTVSNMSPEDSSIYLCSVFDGDYGYTFGSGTRLTVV.

Points on this clone: This sample also contains other DNA sequences that code for the same CDR3. The chain's CDR3 is CSVDAGEETQYF. CDR3 bases: TGCAGCGTTGACGCCGGGGAAGAGACCCAGTACTTC. The chain combines TRBV29-1 with TRBJ2-5; D might be TRBD2 (5 bases). V shed 3 bases and J shed 3 bases, with 8 bases lying between them. CDR1 and CDR2 (germline): SQVTM, ANQGSEA. The length of the CDR3 is 12 residues.

The chain employs TRBV5-1 and TRBJ2-7; D possibly corresponds to TRBD2 (5 bases). The V end lost 2 bases, the J end lost 7 bases, and 10 bases lay between the germline ends. In germline, CDR1 is SGHRS, CDR2 YFSETQ. This CDR3 region has 12 residues. The CDR3 nucleotides read TGCGCCAGCAGCTTTCGGACGGGGGAGCAGTACTTC. It encodes CASSFRTGEQYF.

V and J are TRBV7-9 and TRBJ2-5, with D perhaps assigned TRBD1 or TRBD2 (5 bases each). V shed 1 base and J shed 7 bases, with 16 bases lying between them. CDR1 is SEHNR, CDR2 FQNEAQ, per germline (reference sequence). The CDR3 loop spans 15 amino acids. The CDR3 reads CASSLGGQGDVTQYF. The CDR3 nucleotides read TGTGCCAGCAGCTTAGGAGGGCAGGGCGATGTGACCCAGTACTTC.

The chain is built from TRBV29-1 and TRBJ2-2; D unclear. This CDR3 has 12 amino acids. The V end was cut by 5 bases, the J end by 3 bases, with 7 bases between. CDR1 and CDR2 from the germline V gene are SQVTM and ANQGSEA. The CDR3 reads CSVQAYTGELFF. The CDR3, as DNA: TGCAGCGTTCAAGCGTACACCGGGGAGCTGTTTTTT.

V is TRBV9 and J is TRBJ2-5, with D possibly matching TRBD1 (6 bases). Germline-derived CDR1 and CDR2 are SGDLS and YYNGEE. Trimming took 3 bases from V and 5 from J, leaving 14 bases between them. The CDR3 has 14 residues. CDR3 protein: CASSAVGGKETQYF. In nucleotides, the CDR3 is TGTGCCAGCAGCGCCGTTGGGGGCAAGGAGACCCAGTACTTC. Full variable domain (rest looked up from reference TRBV9 and TRBJ2-5): DSGVTQTPKHLITATGQRVTLRCSPRSGDLSVYWYQQSLDQGLQFLIQYYNGEERAKGNILERFSAQQFPDLHSELNLSSLELGDSALYFCASSAVGGKETQYFGPGTRLLVL.

This clone has just a few counts. The junction shows a germline mismatch at one end, possibly a read error. J is TRBJ2-1 and V is TRBV7-7; D is uncertain. The CDR3 is 15 residues long. Germline V CDR1 and CDR2: SSHAT, FNYEAQ (reference sequence). The DNA for the CDR3 is TGTGCTAGCAGCTTAATCCAGAGCTCCTACAATGAGCAGTTCTTC. Protein product: CASSLIQSSYNEQFF.

This clone was found a few times. The chain has TRBV28 and TRBJ2-6; D possibly corresponds to TRBD1 (5 bases). The CDR3 has 17 residues. Germline values: CDR1 MDHEN, CDR2 SYDVKM. Deletions cut 5 bases from V and 2 bases from J, with 16 bases between. The CDR3 loop reads CASSPDSAGTGANVLTF. The CDR3 region has the DNA TGTGCCAGCAGTCCTGACAGTGCTGGTACTGGGGCCAACGTCCTGACTTTC. The entire variable domain, with the rest obtained from reference TRBV28 and TRBJ2-6, is as follows: DVKVTQSSRYLVKRTGEKVFLECVQDMDHENMFWYRQDPGLGLRLIYFSYDVKMKEKGDIPEGYSVSREKKERFSLILESASTNQTSMYLCASSPDSAGTGANVLTFGAGSRLTVL.

The genes are TRBV29-1 and TRBJ2-7; D not certain. CDR3 length: 14 amino acids. Trimming left V 4 bases short and J 1 base short, with 14 bases between. Germline V gene lookup returns CDR1 SQVTM and CDR2 ANQGSEA. The CDR3, as DNA: TGCAGCGTTGTCAATTTACTAAGTTCCTACGAGCAGTACTTC. This codes for CSVVNLLSSYEQYF.

This sequence joins TRBV28 and TRBJ2-5; D unclear. Germline CDR1 MDHEN, CDR2 SYDVKM. This CDR3 is built from 13 residues. Trimming removed 7 bases at V and 1 base at J, with 10 bases between. CDR3 coding DNA: TGTGCCAGCACCCGCTGGGCCCAAGAGACCCAGTACTTC. Its translation: CASTRWAQETQYF. The full variable domain, with the rest looked up from reference TRBV28 and TRBJ2-5, is DVKVTQSSRYLVKRTGEKVFLECVQDMDHENMFWYRQDPGLGLRLIYFSYDVKMKEKGDIPEGYSVSREKKERFSLILESASTNQTSMYLCASTRWAQETQYFGPGTRLLVL.

In its sample, this clone was seen a few times. V usage is TRBV6-5 and J usage is TRBJ1-5; 8 bases match TRBD1. The CDR3 runs to 14 residues. The germline V gene has CDR1 MNHEY and CDR2 SVGAGI. J lost 1 base, V lost 5 bases, and 1 base had no gene match. This chain's CDR3 is CASSRTGSNQPQHF. The DNA for the CDR3 is TGTGCCAGCAGTCGGACAGGGAGCAATCAGCCCCAGCATTTT.